The 13 T cell receptor beta chains listed next were all sequenced from one sample in a study of early stage breast cancer tumors. TCRdb's table, derived via immunoSEQ multiplex PCR, lists solely in-frame clones and lacks some. This sample has tens of thousands of clones; 78% occur once, and the top ten carry 3% to 4%. Sequenced sample: blood. These receptors all stem from a person aged 35-49 years with breast cancer.

V and J are TRBV10-3 and TRBJ2-2, with 8 bases lining up with TRBD2. The length of the CDR3 is 14 residues. J gave up 4 bases and V 9 bases, and 7 bases lay outside the gene matches. Germline lookup yields CDR1 ENHRY and CDR2 SYGVKD. The CDR3: CAITGLEGTGELFF. The CDR3 DNA is TGTGCCATAACGGGACTAGAAGGCACCGGGGAGCTGTTTTTT.

CDR3 sequence: CATRGPGQTYEQYF. In DNA, the CDR3 is TGTGCCACAAGGGGCCCGGGACAAACTTACGAGCAGTACTTC. This rearrangement joins TRBV5-6 to TRBJ2-7; possibly TRBD1 for D (6 bases). The CDR3 covers 14 residues. Germline V gives CDR1 SGHDT, CDR2 YYEEEE. The V and J ends lost 9 bases and 4 bases respectively, with 20 bases between them.

The chain joins TRBV9 to TRBJ1-2, with a tentative D call TRBD1 (5 bases). Germline V lookup: CDR1 SGDLS, CDR2 YYNGEE. The V gene lost 4 bases and the J gene lost 0 bases, with 22 bases spanning the gap. The CDR3 loop spans 18 amino acids. The CDR3 nucleotides read TGTGCCAGCAGCCCCCGATGGGGGGAGGAGCCTGCTAACTATGGCTACACCTTC. Translation gives CASSPRWGEEPANYGYTF. The full variable domain, completed using reference TRBV9 and TRBJ1-2, is DSGVTQTPKHLITATGQRVTLRCSPRSGDLSVYWYQQSLDQGLQFLIQYYNGEERAKGNILERFSAQQFPDLHSELNLSSLELGDSALYFCASSPRWGEEPANYGYTFGSGTRLTVV.

This sequence joins TRBV7-9 and TRBJ2-7; the D gene is possibly TRBD2 (6 bases). Germline loops: CDR1 SEHNR, CDR2 FQNEAQ (reference sequence). Deletions cut 5 bases from V and 6 bases from J, with 11 bases between. The CDR3 is 12 amino acids. CDR3 nucleotides: TGTGCCAGCAGCCACCCCGGGGGCGAGCAGTACTTC. It specifies CASSHPGGEQYF.

CDR3 coding DNA: TGTGCCATCAGTGAACGGGGGAGCGGGATAAGCTCCTACGAGCAGTACTTC. Its translation is CAISERGSGISSYEQYF. V gene TRBV10-3 combines with J gene TRBJ2-7, with 7 bases lining up with TRBD2. Germline V gene sequence: CDR1 ENHRY, CDR2 SYGVKD. The CDR3 covers 17 residues. The V and J ends lost 3 bases and 0 bases, in that order; junction bases with no gene match: 11.

The rearrangement joins TRBV30 to TRBJ2-5; maybe TRBD1 (8 bases). This CDR3 has 14 residues. Germline V gene data show CDR1 as GTSNPN and CDR2 as SVGIG (reference sequence). Trimming removed 2 bases from V and 4 bases from J, with 14 bases in between. CDR3 residues: CAWSLTGGGETQYF. CDR3 nucleotide sequence: TGTGCCTGGAGTCTTACAGGGGGGGGAGAGACCCAGTACTTC.

V gene TRBV4-1 combines with J gene TRBJ2-6; TRBD1 might be the D (6 bases). Germline values: CDR1 MGHRA, CDR2 YSYEKL. The CDR3 has 16 residues. V lost 1 base and J 4 bases, leaving 11 bases between the germline ends. CDR3 loop: CASSQGGQPGANVLTF. CDR3 in DNA: TGCGCCAGCAGCCAAGGTGGACAGCCCGGGGCCAACGTCCTGACTTTC.

The V and J genes are TRBV7-3 and TRBJ2-1; TRBD2 aligns across 9 bases. V lost 5 bases and J lost 0; bases outside the gene matches: 2. Per germline, CDR1 SGHTA and CDR2 FQGTGA. The CDR3 is 15 amino acids. The CDR3: CASSTAGGSYNEQFF. In DNA, the CDR3 is TGTGCCAGCAGCACAGCGGGGGGCTCCTACAATGAGCAGTTCTTC.

This clone was seen a handful of times. The gene calls are TRBV19 and TRBJ1-1, with D perhaps matching TRBD1 (5 bases). From germline, CDR1 is LNHDA and CDR2 SQIVND (reference sequence). There are 13 residues in the CDR3. Trimming cost V 3 bases and J 8 bases, with 13 bases left between them. In DNA form, the CDR3 reads TGTGCCAGTAGTATCGGGCGGGGGGGAGAAGCTTTCTTT. It encodes CASSIGRGGEAFF.

J is TRBJ1-2 and V is TRBV7-2, with D tentatively TRBD1 (6 bases). CDR1 is SGHTA and CDR2 is FQGNSA in the germline V gene. V was shortened by 6 bases and J by 2 bases, with 10 bases between the two germline ends. The CDR3 is made up of 13 amino acids. The CDR3 region has the DNA TGTGCCAGCAGGTTGGACAGAAACTATGGCTACACCTTC. The encoded protein is CASRLDRNYGYTF.

The table lists this clone with a few counts. The rearrangement links TRBV7-8 to TRBJ2-7, with 7 nucleotides matching TRBD2. This CDR3 has 18 residues. V dropped 4 bases and J dropped 3; count of bases not matched to a gene: 18. Germline V gene data show CDR1 as SGHVS and CDR2 as FQNEAQ. In DNA form, the CDR3 reads TGTGCCAGCAGCTGGGGAACTAGCGACCGACCGGGAGGCTACGAGCAGTACTTC. Translated, it gives CASSWGTSDRPGGYEQYF. The full variable domain, in which reference TRBV7-8 and TRBJ2-7 provide the parts outside the CDR3, is GAGVSQSPRYKVAKRGQDVALRCDPISGHVSLFWYQQALGQGPEFLTYFQNEAQLDKSGLPSDRFFAERPEGSVSTLKIQRTQQEDSAVYLCASSWGTSDRPGGYEQYFGPGTRLTVT.

The chain carries TRBV10-2 and TRBJ1-1; 8 bases agree with TRBD1. In germline, CDR1 is WSHSY, CDR2 SAAADI. The CDR3 contains 14 residues. V trimming: 5 bases; J trimming: 1 base; junction bases outside the gene matches: 3. The CDR3: CASSLGTGNTEAFF. The CDR3 DNA follows: TGCGCCAGCAGTCTCGGGACAGGGAACACTGAAGCTTTCTTT.

The rearrangement joins TRBV19 to TRBJ1-2, with D possibly being TRBD1 (6 bases). V shed 6 bases and J shed 8 bases, with 13 bases lying between them. The germline gives CDR1 LNHDA, CDR2 SQIVND (reference sequence). The CDR3 runs to 12 residues. Written as DNA, the CDR3 is TGTGCCAGTAGGCTTCAGGGGAGAGGCTACACCTTC. Translated, it gives CASRLQGRGYTF.